This TCR beta chain emerged from a study of cytomegalovirus exposure and HLA in healthy donors. The primer mix had 60 Vbeta and 13 Jbeta primers. Data came from immunoSEQ multiplex PCR; TCRdb stores just in-frame clones and leaves some out. The data contain some 90,000 clones, more than 70% of them singletons. Germline V gene sequence: CDR1 MNHNS, CDR2 SASEGT. The V gene end was trimmed by 1 base and the J gene end by 2 bases; junction bases not matched to a gene: 1. The CDR3 sequence is 15 residues long. The clonotype originates from a male donor in good health and CMV-seropositive. Sequencing was performed on PBMCs. V usage is TRBV6-1 and J usage is TRBJ2-1; TRBD1 aligns across 8 bases. The CDR3 DNA reads as TGTGCCAGCAGTGAAGGGACAGGGACCTACAATGAGCAGTTCTTC. Amino acid sequence: CASSEGTGTYNEQFF.